A selection of T cell receptor beta chains follows, all from one sample in a study of blood T cell repertoires in COVID-19. The data were produced by immunoSEQ multiplex PCR, yet TCRdb's version contains in-frame clones alone and is incomplete. The sample has some 230,000 clones; 83% are singletons. Material for sequencing was peripheral blood. These receptors were collected from a woman in her forties or fifties with acute or convalescent COVID-19. Both conserved end residues are part of each CDR3. D genes are given only for firm matches. Some rows mark clone size as missing; the rest say once, few, many or name a class of expanded clone.

TRBJ1-5,.,TRBV2,.,TGTGCCAGCAGTCCCGAGCGGGGTAATCAGCCCCAGCATTTT,CASSPERGNQPQHF
TRBJ2-3,.,TRBV4-3,TRBD2,TGCGCCAGCAGCCAAGACGGACGGGGGGGAGCGAATACGCAGTATTTT,CASSQDGRGGANTQYF
TRBJ1-2,once,TRBV6-5,TRBD1,TGTGCCAGCAGTTTGACAGGGAACTATGGCTACACCTTC,CASSLTGNYGYTF
TRBJ1-1,.,TRBV28,.,TGTGCCACCGTGACAAGGGGGTACACTGAAGCTTTCTTT,CATVTRGYTEAFF
TRBJ1-2,.,TRBV7-2,.,TGTGCCAGCAGCTTAGAAGGAGGTGGCTACACCTTC,CASSLEGGGYTF
TRBJ1-4,few,TRBV2,.,TGTGCCAGCAGTCTTCGACAGGCGACTAATGAAAAACTGTTTTTT,CASSLRQATNEKLFF
TRBJ2-2,.,TRBV5-6,TRBD2,TGTGCCAGCAGCTGGGGACTAGCGGGGGGAAACACCGGGGAGCTGTTTTTT,CASSWGLAGGNTGELFF
TRBJ2-1,.,TRBV6-2/TRBV6-3,TRBD2,TGTGCCAGCAGTTACCCGGCTAGCGGGGGGGTTGAGCAGTTCTTC,CASSYPASGGVEQFF
TRBJ2-3,once,TRBV4-3,TRBD2,TGCGCCAGCAGCCAAGAGCGGGGGGGGGCAGATACGCAGTATTTT,CASSQERGGADTQYF
TRBJ2-1,.,TRBV3-1/TRBV3-2,TRBD2,TGTGCCAGCAGCCAAGATTACCCTCAACTAGCGGGGGGGAGCAATGAGCAGTTCTTC,CASSQDYPQLAGGSNEQFF
TRBJ1-5,.,TRBV5-6,TRBD1,TGTGCCAGCAGCTTGGCCTCAGGACAGGGGATTTATAGCAATCAGCCCCAGCATTTT,CASSLASGQGIYSNQPQHF
TRBJ2-5,once,TRBV29-1,TRBD1,TGCAGCGTTGGGTCAGCAGGGGGCATTGAGACCCAGTACTTC,CSVGSAGGIETQYF
TRBJ2-7,.,TRBV11-2,.,TGTGCCAGCAGCGAAGCCGGGACACGCACCTACGAGCAGTACTTC,CASSEAGTRTYEQYF
TRBJ1-5,few,TRBV6-6,.,TGTGCCAGCAGCCATCCGGGGGACCCGAATCAGCCCCAGCATTTT,CASSHPGDPNQPQHF
TRBJ2-7,few,TRBV30,TRBD2,TGTGCCTGGACCCCAGGGAGGGTCTACGAGCAGTACTTC,CAWTPGRVYEQYF
TRBJ2-2,.,TRBV28,TRBD2,TGTGCCAGCAGAACTAGCGGTACCGGGGAGCTGTTTTTT,CASRTSGTGELFF